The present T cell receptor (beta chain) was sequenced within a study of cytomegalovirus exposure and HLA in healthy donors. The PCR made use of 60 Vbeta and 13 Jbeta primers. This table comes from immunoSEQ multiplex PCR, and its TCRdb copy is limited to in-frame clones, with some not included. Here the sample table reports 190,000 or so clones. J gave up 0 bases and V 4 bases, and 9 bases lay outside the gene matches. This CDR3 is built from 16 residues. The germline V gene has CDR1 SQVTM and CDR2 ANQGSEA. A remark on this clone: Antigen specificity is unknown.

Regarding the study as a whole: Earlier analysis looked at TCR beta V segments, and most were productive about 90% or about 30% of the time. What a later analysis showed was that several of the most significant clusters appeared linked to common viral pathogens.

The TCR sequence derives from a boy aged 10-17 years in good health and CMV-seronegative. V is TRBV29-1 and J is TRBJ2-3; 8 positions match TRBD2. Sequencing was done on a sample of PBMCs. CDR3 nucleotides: TGCAGCGTTGTAACTAGCGGCGATTCTAGCACAGATACGCAGTATTTT. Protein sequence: CSVVTSGDSSTDTQYF.